This entry concerns a single TCR beta chain. The CDR3 is made up of 14 amino acids. The V gene's germline CDR1 is KGHSH and CDR2 LQKENI. V was trimmed by 2 bases and J by 4 bases, leaving 11 bases between them. Source study methods: Reference gene primers were amplified, and this amplification served to estimate nucleated cell counts. Data came from immunoSEQ multiplex PCR; TCRdb stores just in-frame clones and leaves some out. That table gives V, J and clone size, and the DNA gave D and trimming. The repertoire holds around 100,000 clones, with 90% to 95% as singletons. This record comes from a study of blood T cell repertoires in COVID-19. Study summary: Acute and convalescent COVID-19 specimens originated in the United States, Italy and Spain. The cDNA or gDNA used as material had been derived from T cells, B-cell-depleted T cells, or PBMCs.

The specimen sequenced was peripheral blood. The sequence came from a man in his 60s with acute or convalescent COVID-19. This chain connects TRBV18 to TRBJ1-1, with a tentative D call TRBD1 (6 bases). CDR3 in amino acids: CASSPSQGSTEAFF. CDR3 sequence (DNA): TGTGCCAGCTCACCATCACAGGGTAGCACTGAAGCTTTCTTT.